The T cell receptor (beta chain) described here comes from a study of cytomegalovirus exposure and HLA in healthy donors. The study's findings and limits: A few of the chains that were CMV-associated were confirmed in vitro to be specific for CMV antigens. Later work showed greater clonal expansion in HLA-associated TCR beta chains than in equally common others. In a later analysis, productive TCRs from donors in an Asian-associated ancestry cluster reportedly carried fewer N-insertions than the cohort mean.

After removal of 5 bases from V and 6 bases from J, the junction contained 14 bases not matched to a gene. Germline V gene lookup returns CDR1 SGDLS and CDR2 YYNGEE. CDR3 length equals 16 residues. Concerning this clone: What it binds is unknown.

The PCR employed 60 Vbeta primers together with 13 Jbeta primers. Profiling relied on immunoSEQ multiplex PCR, and the TCRdb table lists in-frame clones only, not all of them. The sample has more than 95,000 clones, approximately 82% seen once; the top ten hold roughly 8.2%. The sequenced material came from PBMCs. This sequence was found in a middle-aged man in good health and CMV-seropositive. The gene calls are TRBV9 and TRBJ2-7, with 10 bases fitting TRBD1. As DNA, the CDR3 is TGTGCCAGCAGTTTCGGTCCGGGACAGGGGATTCGCGAGCAGTACTTC. Translated, it gives CASSFGPGQGIREQYF.